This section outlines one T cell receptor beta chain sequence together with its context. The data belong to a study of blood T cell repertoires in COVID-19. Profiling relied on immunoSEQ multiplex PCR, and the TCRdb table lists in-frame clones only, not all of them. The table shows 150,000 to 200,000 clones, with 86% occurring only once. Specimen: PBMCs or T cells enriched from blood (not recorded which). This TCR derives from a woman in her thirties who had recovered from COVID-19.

Written as DNA, the CDR3 is TGCGCCAGCAGTCCCTCGACTAGTCAAGCGTACGAGCAGTACTTC. Protein: CASSPSTSQAYEQYF. J is TRBJ2-7 and V is TRBV4-1; tentative D call: TRBD2 (6 bases). The CDR3 is 15 amino acids. Germline CDR1 reads MGHRA; CDR2 reads YSYEKL. Trimming cost V 6 bases and J 4 bases, with 19 bases left between them.